Presented here are 2 T cell receptor beta chains from one specimen sequenced in a study of cytomegalovirus exposure and HLA in healthy donors. The primer mix had 60 Vbeta and 13 Jbeta primers. Method: immunoSEQ multiplex PCR; TCRdb's copy keeps in-frame clones and lacks some. The data contain about 160,000 clones, roughly 70% of them singletons. What was sequenced was PBMCs. The source is a woman in her fifties or sixties in good health and CMV-seropositive.

The chain has TRBV2 and TRBJ2-7, with 10 bases aligning to TRBD1. The CDR3 loop spans 12 amino acids. V was clipped by 9 bases and J by 4 bases; unmatched bases: 3. Germline V CDR1 and CDR2: SNHLY, FYNNEI. CDR3 bases: TGTGCCAGTCGACAGGGGGCTTACGAGCAGTACTTC. Translated: CASRQGAYEQYF.

V gene TRBV6-6 combines with J gene TRBJ1-2; D ambiguous. Germline CDR1 and CDR2: MNHNY and SVGAGI (reference sequence). This CDR3 comprises 13 residues. V lost 6 bases and J lost 8, with 16 bases in between. The chain's CDR3 is CASSPSGRGGYTF. In DNA form, the CDR3 reads TGTGCCAGCAGCCCCTCCGGGAGAGGAGGCTACACCTTC.